This TCR beta chain was observed in a study of cytomegalovirus exposure and HLA in healthy donors. The germline CDR1 and CDR2 sequences are LNHNV and YYDKDF (reference sequence). After removal of 3 bases from V and 2 bases from J, the junction contained 3 bases not matched to a gene. This CDR3 spans 14 amino acids. 13 Jbeta primers and 60 Vbeta primers were used for the PCR. The table came from immunoSEQ multiplex PCR; TCRdb's copy has only in-frame clones and leaves some out. The sample holds around 190,000 clones; approximately 80% are singletons and the top ten take roughly 3.2%. Sequenced input: PBMCs. This receptor was taken from a man in his forties in good health and CMV-seropositive. The chain employs TRBV15 and TRBJ2-7; 8 positions match TRBD1. Here the CDR3 DNA reads TGTGCCACCAGCAGGGACAGGGCTACCTACGAGCAGTACTTC. Translated: CATSRDRATYEQYF.